Below are 9 T cell receptor beta chains sequenced from a single sample in a study of cytomegalovirus exposure and HLA in healthy donors. The method was immunoSEQ multiplex PCR; TCRdb's version includes in-frame clones alone and lacks a portion of them. Among approximately 200,000 clones listed, 75% to 85% were seen once. Sequencing was carried out using PBMCs. These receptor sequences come from a woman aged 25 to 39 in good health and CMV-seropositive.

In this sample, this clone turned up once. The chain's CDR3 is CASTAGLGGEQYF. DNA for the CDR3: TGTGCCAGTACGGCCGGGCTAGGGGGCGAGCAGTACTTC. The chain couples TRBV19 to TRBJ2-7, with D perhaps TRBD1 (6 bases). The V and J ends lost 7 bases and 6 bases respectively, with 16 bases between them. CDR1 and CDR2 from the germline V gene are LNHDA and SQIVND (reference sequence). This CDR3 comprises 13 residues.

The V and J genes are TRBV11-2 and TRBJ2-1; 7 nucleotides agree with TRBD1. The CDR3 spans 16 residues. V shed 2 bases and J 5 bases; nucleotides not matched to a gene: 9. CDR1 is SGHAT, CDR2 FQNNGV, per germline. CDR3 sequence reads: CASSLPQGDTHNEQFF. CDR3 in DNA: TGTGCCAGCAGCTTACCCCAGGGGGACACACACAATGAGCAGTTCTTC.

The chain recombines TRBV5-4 with TRBJ2-3, with 16 nucleotides matching TRBD2. The V gene's germline CDR1 is SGHNT and CDR2 YYREEE (reference sequence). The CDR3 is 18 amino acids. The trim removed 2 bases at V and 5 bases at J, leaving 8 bases unmatched. CDR3 in DNA: TGTGCCAGCAGCTTAGGGACTAGCGGGAGGGCCCGTATAGATACGCAGTATTTT. Its protein is CASSLGTSGRARIDTQYF.

The chain is built from TRBV6-6 and TRBJ2-5, with TRBD2 as a possible D gene (6 bases). The germline V gene encodes CDR1 MNHNY and CDR2 SVGAGI (reference sequence). This CDR3 has 11 residues. The CDR3 reads CAVRETETQYF. CDR3 DNA: TGTGCTGTACGGGAGACGGAGACCCAGTACTTC.

Only a few counts were recorded for this clone. The V call is TRBV6-5, the J call TRBJ2-5; D is unclear. The germline V gene has CDR1 MNHEY and CDR2 SVGAGI. Deletions cut 6 bases from V and 2 bases from J, with 16 bases between. The CDR3 has 15 amino acids. This chain's CDR3 is CASSARWVPQETQYF. The CDR3 coding sequence is TGTGCCAGCAGCGCTAGGTGGGTCCCTCAAGAGACCCAGTACTTC.

The V call is TRBV6-1, the J call TRBJ2-1; 10 positions match TRBD1. CDR3 length: 18 amino acids. Germline V gives CDR1 MNHNS, CDR2 SASEGT. V trimming: 3 bases; J trimming: 5 bases; junction bases outside the gene matches: 13. The CDR3 DNA follows: TGTGCCAGCAGTGATTTCTTCACCGGGACAGGGGTGGACAATGAGCAGTTCTTC. Translating it yields CASSDFFTGTGVDNEQFF.

The chain carries TRBV29-1 and TRBJ2-1; 7 nucleotides align to TRBD2. Germline lookup yields CDR1 SQVTM and CDR2 ANQGSEA. The J segment lost 6 bases and the V segment lost 4 bases, leaving 6 bases of the junction unmatched. CDR3 length: 13 residues. CDR3 region: CSVGAGPPNEQFF. CDR3 DNA sequence: TGCAGCGTTGGAGCGGGACCCCCCAATGAGCAGTTCTTC.

This chain joins TRBV12-5 and TRBJ2-7, with 10 nucleotides matching TRBD2. The germline V gene encodes CDR1 LGHNT and CDR2 FRNRAP. The CDR3 totals 15 residues. V was clipped by 7 bases and J by 3 bases; unmatched bases: 9. The CDR3 spells CASALTSGYYYEQYF. DNA of the CDR3: TGTGCTAGTGCTCTGACTAGCGGGTACTACTACGAGCAGTACTTC.

The chain links TRBV29-1 to TRBJ2-7; TRBD2 matches 11 bases. The CDR3 is 18 residues long. The V segment lost 8 bases and the J segment 4 bases; nucleotides outside the gene matches: 22. The germline gives CDR1 SQVTM, CDR2 ANQGSEA. The CDR3 nucleotides read TGCAGCCCTGGGGGCGGTGTAATAGCGGGAGGGACACCTTACGAGCAGTACTTC. The encoded protein is CSPGGGVIAGGTPYEQYF.